The 26 T cell receptor beta chains reported below all come from one sample, sequenced in a study of technical replicates of blood from a handful of donors. The repertoire was sequenced with immunoSEQ multiplex PCR; TCRdb's copy has only in-frame clones and lacks some. The table lists 55,000 to 80,000 clones, almost 98% of them singletons. Sequenced: T cells isolated from PBMCs. Receptors originate from a human donor in good health.

The rearrangement links TRBV6-6 to TRBJ2-2; TRBD1 might be the D (6 bases). CDR3 length: 14 amino acids. CDR1 is MNHNY and CDR2 is SVGAGI in the germline V gene (reference sequence). V was pared by 7 bases and J by 3 bases, with 12 bases between. The CDR3 spells CASKGGAHTGELFF. CDR3 nucleotides: TGTGCCAGCAAAGGGGGAGCTCACACCGGGGAGCTGTTTTTT.

The chain couples TRBV2 to TRBJ1-5; D uncertain. Trimming pared 7 bases from V and 3 bases from J, leaving 16 bases between. Germline loops: CDR1 SNHLY, CDR2 FYNNEI. The CDR3 is made up of 15 amino acids. CDR3 residues: CASTLTPGYNQPQHF. As DNA, the CDR3 is TGTGCCAGCACCCTAACTCCAGGTTACAATCAGCCCCAGCATTTT.

J is TRBJ1-4 and V is TRBV7-3; D perhaps matches TRBD1 (5 bases). Germline values: CDR1 SGHTA, CDR2 FQGTGA. Trimming pared 4 bases from V and 6 bases from J, leaving 9 bases between. The CDR3 contains 13 residues. This CDR3 is CASSSDRDEKLFF. Here the CDR3 DNA reads TGTGCCAGCAGCTCTGACAGAGATGAAAAACTGTTTTTT.

This rearrangement joins TRBV29-1 to TRBJ2-5; possible D gene TRBD1, 5 bases. Per the germline V gene, CDR1 is SQVTM and CDR2 is ANQGSEA. The CDR3 has 12 residues. Trimming took off 4 bases at V and 4 bases at J, with 10 bases between the two ends. The CDR3 coding sequence is TGCAGCGTTGTCGGGCAGGGAGAGACCCAGTACTTC. This gives the protein CSVVGQGETQYF.

V usage is TRBV19 and J usage is TRBJ2-5, with D possibly matching TRBD1 (5 bases). The CDR3 has 14 residues. The V gene lost 4 bases and the J gene lost 4 bases, with 13 bases spanning the gap. Germline V gives CDR1 LNHDA, CDR2 SQIVND (reference sequence). CDR3 DNA sequence: TGTGCCAGTAGTAGGACCGGTAGGGGAGAGACCCAGTACTTC. It specifies CASSRTGRGETQYF. Drawing the rest from reference TRBV19 and TRBJ2-5, the complete variable domain is DGGITQSPKYLFRKEGQNVTLSCEQNLNHDAMYWYRQDPGQGLRLIYYSQIVNDFQKGDIAEGYSVSREKKESFPLTVTSAQKNPTAFYLCASSRTGRGETQYFGPGTRLLVL.

V usage is TRBV28 and J usage is TRBJ1-4, with D perhaps TRBD1 (5 bases). The CDR3 consists of 16 residues. The V end was cut by 3 bases, the J end by 4 bases, with 15 bases between. Per the germline V gene, CDR1 is MDHEN and CDR2 is SYDVKM. The DNA of the CDR3 is TGTGCCAGCAGTTTTTCTGGGCAGGGCTATAATGAAAAACTGTTTTTT. It encodes CASSFSGQGYNEKLFF.

This rearrangement joins TRBV2 to TRBJ2-1; 16 positions match TRBD2. Trimming removed 6 bases from V and 10 bases from J; junction bases left unmatched: 3. This CDR3 contains 14 residues. The germline gives CDR1 SNHLY, CDR2 FYNNEI. The chain's CDR3 is CASRGLAGGPEQFF. The CDR3 DNA follows: TGTGCCAGCAGGGGACTAGCGGGAGGGCCGGAGCAGTTCTTC.

The chain is built from TRBV19 and TRBJ2-7; 8 bases fit TRBD2. V trimming: 2 bases; J trimming: 3 bases; junction bases outside the gene matches: 6. CDR3 length: 15 residues. Per the germline V gene, CDR1 is LNHDA and CDR2 is SQIVND (reference sequence). This chain's CDR3 is CASSITSGRIYEQYF. CDR3 coding DNA: TGTGCCAGTAGTATAACTAGCGGACGGATCTACGAGCAGTACTTC.

V is TRBV6-5 and J is TRBJ2-1; 10 positions match TRBD2. CDR3 length: 15 amino acids. V was clipped by 6 bases and J by 3 bases; unmatched bases: 5. CDR1 and CDR2 from the germline V gene are MNHEY and SVGAGI. CDR3: CASSYGLADYNEQFF. The CDR3 DNA reads TGTGCCAGCAGCTACGGACTAGCGGACTACAATGAGCAGTTCTTC.

J is TRBJ1-1 and V is TRBV5-1, with 7 bases identical to TRBD1. J gave up 1 base and V 5 bases, and 2 bases lay outside the gene matches. CDR1 is SGHRS, CDR2 YFSETQ, per germline. CDR3 length: 13 residues. The CDR3, as DNA: TGCGCCAGCAGAAACAGGGGGAACACTGAAGCTTTCTTT. Encoded protein: CASRNRGNTEAFF.

This sequence joins TRBV5-6 and TRBJ2-1; 9 bases line up with TRBD1. The CDR3 loop spans 14 amino acids. The ends lost 2 bases at V and 4 bases at J; junction bases unmatched: 1. Germline-derived CDR1 and CDR2 are SGHDT and YYEEEE. In DNA, the CDR3 is TGTGCCAGCAGCTTTGGGACAGGGTACAATGAGCAGTTCTTC. This gives the protein CASSFGTGYNEQFF.

The chain couples TRBV30 to TRBJ2-1; 12 bases align to TRBD2. Looked up from germline, CDR1 is GTSNPN and CDR2 is SVGIG (reference sequence). CDR3 size: 19 residues. The V and J ends lost 0 bases and 12 bases, in that order; junction bases with no gene match: 21. CDR3 residues: CAWSVSRVLAGGLRAGQFF. CDR3 bases: TGTGCCTGGAGTGTATCTAGGGTGCTAGCGGGGGGGCTTAGAGCGGGGCAGTTCTTC.

The chain combines TRBV4-1 with TRBJ1-2; no clear D. V shed 1 base and J shed 4 bases, with 10 bases lying between them. There are 14 residues in the CDR3. Germline values: CDR1 MGHRA, CDR2 YSYEKL. CDR3 sequence reads: CASSQVVTAYGYTF. The CDR3 DNA reads as TGCGCCAGCAGCCAAGTGGTCACAGCCTATGGCTACACCTTC.

The V call is TRBV5-1, the J call TRBJ2-7; 8 positions match TRBD1. The CDR3 sequence is 14 residues long. V was pared by 0 bases and J by 3 bases, with 2 bases of the junction left unmatched. CDR1 is SGHRS and CDR2 is YFSETQ in the germline V gene. CDR3 DNA: TGCGCCAGCAGCTTGGGGGGACAGGTCTACGAGCAGTACTTC. Its translation: CASSLGGQVYEQYF.

This rearrangement joins TRBV30 to TRBJ1-4, with D hard to call. The V end was cut by 4 bases, the J end by 0 bases, with 3 bases between. CDR1 is GTSNPN, CDR2 SVGIG, per germline (reference sequence). This CDR3 region has 12 residues. The CDR3 DNA reads as TGTGCCTGGACGGCAACTAATGAAAAACTGTTTTTT. Amino acids: CAWTATNEKLFF.

This chain links TRBV23-1 with TRBJ1-5; possible D gene TRBD1, 5 bases. TRBV23-1 is annotated as an ORF whose role is uncertain. The length of the CDR3 is 16 residues. V was trimmed by 0 bases and J by 3 bases, leaving 12 bases between them. The CDR3 DNA reads as TGCGCCAGCAGTCAATCGGGGCGGAAAGACAATCAGCCCCAGCATTTT. This sequence encodes CASSQSGRKDNQPQHF.

This clone was observed a single time. The chain employs TRBV4-1 and TRBJ1-1; D not certain. CDR3 length equals 15 residues. Germline V gives CDR1 MGHRA, CDR2 YSYEKL. The V end lost 4 bases, the J end lost 0 bases, and 12 bases lay between the germline ends. The CDR3 is CASSPPPTMNTEAFF. In DNA form, the CDR3 reads TGCGCCAGCAGCCCCCCCCCGACTATGAACACTGAAGCTTTCTTT.

The gene calls are TRBV19 and TRBJ1-5; D not certain. This CDR3 spans 13 amino acids. The germline V gene has CDR1 LNHDA and CDR2 SQIVND (reference sequence). V lost 5 bases to trimming and J lost 1 base, with 6 bases between them. CDR3 sequence: CASSSVSNQPQHF. As DNA, the CDR3 is TGTGCCAGTAGTTCCGTAAGCAATCAGCCCCAGCATTTT.

The V call is TRBV10-3, the J call TRBJ1-1, with TRBD1 identical over 7 bases. The CDR3 is 13 residues long. Germline values: CDR1 ENHRY, CDR2 SYGVKD. DNA for the CDR3: TGTGTGACTAGCGGCACCGGGACAGTTGAAGCTTTCTTT. It specifies CVTSGTGTVEAFF.

The chain employs TRBV28 and TRBJ1-3, with TRBD1 matching over 7 bases. CDR1 is MDHEN, CDR2 SYDVKM, per germline. The CDR3 runs to 17 residues. The ends lost 4 bases at V and 4 bases at J; junction bases unmatched: 13. CDR3 protein: CASSSPNPGGQGNTIYF. CDR3 DNA: TGTGCCAGCAGTTCCCCAAACCCAGGGGGTCAAGGAAACACCATATATTTT.

This clone came up once. The V call is TRBV4-2, the J call TRBJ2-7, with a possible D match to TRBD1 (6 bases). CDR3 length: 17 residues. Germline V CDR1 and CDR2: LGHNA, YNFKEQ. V lost 3 bases and J lost 3, with 21 bases in between. The chain's CDR3 is CASSQEGAGTMIYEQYF. DNA for the CDR3: TGTGCCAGCAGCCAGGAAGGGGCTGGGACAATGATCTACGAGCAGTACTTC.

This clone was seen only once. V usage is TRBV30 and J usage is TRBJ1-1; D is unresolved. The CDR3 covers 15 residues. CDR1 is GTSNPN, CDR2 SVGIG, per germline (reference sequence). V was clipped by 1 base and J by 7 bases, with 19 bases between them. Here the CDR3 DNA reads TGTGCCTGGAGTGCGTTTGTGGGCGCGGGTCTTGAAGCTTTCTTT. It encodes CAWSAFVGAGLEAFF. The entire variable domain, with the rest obtained from reference TRBV30 and TRBJ1-1, is as follows: SQTIHQWPATLVQPVGSPLSLECTVEGTSNPNLYWYRQAAGRGLQLLFYSVGIGQISSEVPQNLSASRPQDRQFILSSKKLLLSDSGFYLCAWSAFVGAGLEAFFGQGTRLTVV.

The chain joins TRBV6-1 to TRBJ2-1; D ambiguous. Trimming shortened V by 6 bases and J by 6 bases, and 9 bases separated the two germline ends. The germline V gene has CDR1 MNHNS and CDR2 SASEGT. CDR3 length: 12 residues. The CDR3 sequence is CASRRLVNEQFF. The CDR3 bases are TGTGCCAGCAGGAGACTTGTCAATGAGCAGTTCTTC.

The genes are TRBV2 and TRBJ1-5; 8 positions match TRBD1. V lost 7 bases and J lost 6; bases outside the gene matches: 5. CDR1 and CDR2 (germline): SNHLY, FYNNEI. The CDR3 is made up of 13 amino acids. Here the CDR3 DNA reads TGTGCCAGCACGCAGGGGGCGGTTCAGCCCCAGCATTTT. This encodes CASTQGAVQPQHF.

This clone showed up just once. As DNA, the CDR3 is TGTGCCAGCTCGCCCCGGGACTCTCCATATGATGAGCAGTTCTTC. Amino acid sequence: CASSPRDSPYDEQFF. This chain uses TRBV18 with TRBJ2-1; D perhaps matches TRBD2 (6 bases). CDR3 length: 15 residues. CDR1 and CDR2 from the germline V gene are KGHSH and LQKENI. V gave up 6 bases and J gave up 8 bases, with 20 bases separating them.

The chain couples TRBV2 to TRBJ1-3; tentatively, D is TRBD1 (5 bases). Germline V gene data show CDR1 as SNHLY and CDR2 as FYNNEI. Trimming shortened V by 8 bases and J by 1 base, and 6 bases separated the two germline ends. The CDR3 runs to 12 residues. The CDR3 here is CASGGSGNTIYF. CDR3 sequence (DNA): TGTGCCAGCGGGGGGTCTGGAAACACCATATATTTT.